A single T cell receptor (beta chain) is shown here with its context. What it binds is unknown. The source of the sample is a study of Graves' ophthalmopathy and Graves' hyperthyroidism. RNA transcripts yielded amplified TCR beta CDR3 regions. RT-PCR was first run with HTBI primers, then multiplex PCR in a second round. TCRdb redid the calling of the multiplex PCR reads with MiXCR, one entry per CDR3 protein. This table has hundreds of thousands of distinct CDR3 sequences, 20% to 25% appearing once. Whole-study findings and limits: Among thyroid clonotypes expanded above 0.001 frequency, most also appeared in blood.

The starting material, roughly 9.4 ml of fresh peripheral blood, provided the PBMCs. The sample taken for sequencing was peripheral blood. This TCR derives from a woman aged 18-29 years with stable Graves' hyperthyroidism.

CDR3 sequence: CASSTSSGSYEQYF. The CDR3 DNA is TGTGCCAGCAGCACTTCTAGCGGATCCTACGAGCAGTACTTC. This chain joins TRBV3-1 and TRBJ2-7; 7 bases agree with TRBD2. From germline, CDR1 is LGHDT and CDR2 YNNKEL (reference sequence). The V gene end was trimmed by 5 bases and the J gene end by 1 base; junction bases not matched to a gene: 5. The CDR3 totals 14 residues.